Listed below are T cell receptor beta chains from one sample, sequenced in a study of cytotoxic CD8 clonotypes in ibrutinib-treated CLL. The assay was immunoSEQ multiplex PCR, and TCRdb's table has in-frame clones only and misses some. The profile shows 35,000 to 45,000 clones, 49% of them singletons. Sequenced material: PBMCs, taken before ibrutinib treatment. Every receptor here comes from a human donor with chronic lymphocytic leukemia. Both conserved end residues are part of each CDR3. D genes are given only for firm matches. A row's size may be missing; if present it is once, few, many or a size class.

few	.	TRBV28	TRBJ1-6	TGTGCCAGCAGTTCCCCAGGGAGCGCCTATAATTCACCCCTCCACTTT	CASSSPGSAYNSPLHF
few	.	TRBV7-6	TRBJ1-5	TGTGCCAGCAGCTTAGAGTTGGGGACCGAATATAGCAATCAGCCCCAGCATTTT	CASSLELGTEYSNQPQHF
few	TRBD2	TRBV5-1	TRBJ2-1	TGCGCCAGCAGCTTGATCCTAGCGGGCGGCAATGAGCAGTTCTTC	CASSLILAGGNEQFF
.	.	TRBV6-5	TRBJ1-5	TGTGCCAGCAGTTACACACGGGTGAGCGGCAATCAGCCCCAGCATTTT	CASSYTRVSGNQPQHF
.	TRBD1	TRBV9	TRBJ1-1	TGTGCCAGCAGCGTAGCGGTGGACAGGGGTAGCGATCCCTCAGCTTTCTTT	CASSVAVDRGSDPSAFF
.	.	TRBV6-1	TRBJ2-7	TGTGCCAGCAGTGAAGCGATGGCGGACTATTCCTACGAGCAGTACTTC	CASSEAMADYSYEQYF
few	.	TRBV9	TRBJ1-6	TGTGCCAGCAGGAGGGGGGAGGACCTTAATTCACCCCTCCACTTT	CASRRGEDLNSPLHF
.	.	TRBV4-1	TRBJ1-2	TGCGCCAGCAGCCAAGATTTTTCGGTCTCGGGGGCCTATGGCTACACCTTC	CASSQDFSVSGAYGYTF
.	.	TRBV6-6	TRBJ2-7	TGTGCCAGCAGCTTTGACCTCTACGAGCAGTACTTC	CASSFDLYEQYF
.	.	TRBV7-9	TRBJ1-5	TGTGCCAGCAGCTTAACCACTGTGGGTCAGCCCCAGCATTTT	CASSLTTVGQPQHF
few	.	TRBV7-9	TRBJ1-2	TGTGCCAGCAGCCTCCTAGGGGTGGCATATGGCTACACCTTC	CASSLLGVAYGYTF
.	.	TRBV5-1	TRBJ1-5	TGCGCCAGCAGCTTGGTTCCAAATCAGCCCCAGCATTTT	CASSLVPNQPQHF
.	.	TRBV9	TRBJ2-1	TGTGCCAGCAGCGTATCCGGGGCGCCCTTTAAGCAGTTCTTC	CASSVSGAPFKQFF
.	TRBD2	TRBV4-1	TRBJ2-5	TGCGCCAGCAGCCGATCGGGGGGTCGGGAGACCCAGTACTTC	CASSRSGGRETQYF
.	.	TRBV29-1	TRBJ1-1	TGCAGCTACCGGGGCTTAGTGCTGGGGGCTGAAGCTTTCTTT	CSYRGLVLGAEAFF
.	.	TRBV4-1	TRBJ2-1	TGCGCCAGCAGCCAAGGCCAGTACAATGAGCAGTTCTTC	CASSQGQYNEQFF
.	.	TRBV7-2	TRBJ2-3	TGTGCCAGCAGCTTAGTGGCGGGCACAGATACGCAGTATTTT	CASSLVAGTDTQYF
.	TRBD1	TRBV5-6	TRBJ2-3	TGTGCCAGCAGCGGCGACAGGGGGCGAAATACGCAGTATTTT	CASSGDRGRNTQYF
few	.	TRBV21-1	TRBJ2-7	TGTGCCAGCACCCTCGGACAGGGGGTTTACGAGCAGTACTTC	CASTLGQGVYEQYF
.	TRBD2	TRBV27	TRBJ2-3	TGTGCCAGCAGTTTATTGACTAGCGGGGCTGGCACAGATACGCAGTATTTT	CASSLLTSGAGTDTQYF
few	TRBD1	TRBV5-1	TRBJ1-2	TGCGCCAGCAGCCCGGACAGGAGAGGCTACACCTTC	CASSPDRRGYTF
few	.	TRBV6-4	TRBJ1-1	TGTGCCAGCAGCTACGACAGGAGCACTGAAGCTTTCTTT	CASSYDRSTEAFF
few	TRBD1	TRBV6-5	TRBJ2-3	TGTGCCAGCAGTCTCGGGACAGGGGGGGATACGCAGTATTTT	CASSLGTGGDTQYF
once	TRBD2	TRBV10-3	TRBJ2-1	TGTGCCGTCACCGGGACTAGATCCAATGAGCAGTTCTTC	CAVTGTRSNEQFF
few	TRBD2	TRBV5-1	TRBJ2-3	TGCGCCAGCAGCTTGGGTAGCGGGGGTCCTCGTCTGCAGTATTTT	CASSLGSGGPRLQYF
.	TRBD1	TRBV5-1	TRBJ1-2	TGCGCCAGCAGCCTTCAGGGGGCAGTTAATAACTATGGCTACACCTTC	CASSLQGAVNNYGYTF
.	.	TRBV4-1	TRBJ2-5	TGCGCCAGCAGCCAGCCTAGCGCACAAGAGACCCAGTACTTC	CASSQPSAQETQYF
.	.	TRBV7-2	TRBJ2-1	TGTGCCAGCAGCTTAGGCCCCTCCTCCGGGTACAATGAGCAGTTCTTC	CASSLGPSSGYNEQFF
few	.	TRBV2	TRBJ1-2	TGTGCCAGCAGTGAAATCTGGGACACTGGCTACACCTTC	CASSEIWDTGYTF
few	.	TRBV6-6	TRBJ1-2	TGTGCCAGCAGTCCCGGTTTAGGGTTAATGCGGTATGGCTACACCTTC	CASSPGLGLMRYGYTF
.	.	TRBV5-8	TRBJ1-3	TGTGCCTGTCGGGGCCACTCTGGAAACACCATATATTTT	CACRGHSGNTIYF
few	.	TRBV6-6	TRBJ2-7	TGTGCCAGCATCGGCATTCACGAGCAGTACTTC	CASIGIHEQYF
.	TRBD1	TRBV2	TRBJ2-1	TGTGCCAGCAGCTGGGACAGGCAGACGATCAATGAGCAGTTCTTC	CASSWDRQTINEQFF
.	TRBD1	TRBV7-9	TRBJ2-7	TGTGCCAGTATCGGGACAGCCTCCTACGAGCAGTACTTC	CASIGTASYEQYF
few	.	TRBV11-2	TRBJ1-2	TGTGCCAGCAGCTTAGGGGTCAGGGGATATGGCTACACCTTC	CASSLGVRGYGYTF
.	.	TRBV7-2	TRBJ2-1	TGTGCCAGCAGCCCCCGGACCCTTTCCTACAATGAGCAGTTCTTC	CASSPRTLSYNEQFF
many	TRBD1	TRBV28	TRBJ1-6	TGTGCCAGCAGTGTGACAGGGATCGCCCTCCACTTT	CASSVTGIALHF
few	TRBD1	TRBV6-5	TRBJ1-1	TGTGCCAGCAGTTCCGACAGGGTCACTGAAGCTTTCTTT	CASSSDRVTEAFF
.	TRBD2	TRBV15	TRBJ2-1	TGTGCCACCAGCAGGGTAATTTCTAGCGGGGGGGCTTACAATGAGCAGTTCTTC	CATSRVISSGGAYNEQFF
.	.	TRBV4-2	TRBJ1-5	TGTGCCAGCAGCCTTAGGACGGGGAATCAGCCCCAGCATTTT	CASSLRTGNQPQHF